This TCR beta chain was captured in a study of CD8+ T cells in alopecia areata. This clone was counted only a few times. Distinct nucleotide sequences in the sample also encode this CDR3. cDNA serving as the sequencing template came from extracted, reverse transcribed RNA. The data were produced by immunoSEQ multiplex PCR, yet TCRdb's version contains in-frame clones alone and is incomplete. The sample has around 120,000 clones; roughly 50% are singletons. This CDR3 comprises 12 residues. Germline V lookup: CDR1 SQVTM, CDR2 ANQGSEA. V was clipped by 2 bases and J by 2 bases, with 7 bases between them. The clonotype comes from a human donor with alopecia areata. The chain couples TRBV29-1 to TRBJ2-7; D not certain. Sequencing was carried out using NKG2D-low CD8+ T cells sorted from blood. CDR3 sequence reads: CSVETEAYEQYF. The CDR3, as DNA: TGCAGCGTTGAAACAGAGGCCTACGAGCAGTACTTC.